Described below is a single T cell receptor beta chain sequence and its context. Its antigen is not identified. This sample was included in a study of T cells after yellow fever vaccination. Overall study: Any fraction with a low cell number was prepared using SMART-Seq v4 Ultra Low Input.

Whole-study findings and limits: Clonotypes shared by both compartments, CD4 and CD8, made up a small share. One caveat is that FACS-sorted repertoires could contain abundant clonotypes contaminating from the bulk population.

Looked up from germline, CDR1 is SGHRS and CDR2 is YFSETQ. The CDR3 length is 14 residues. The V and J ends lost 6 bases and 2 bases respectively, with 13 bases between them. Generation of TCR cDNA used 5'RACE template switching (which added a universal primer site and UMIs). MiXCR, applied by TCRdb to the 5' RACE reads, yields one record per CDR3 protein. In the table there are a few hundred thousand distinct CDR3 sequences, 15% to 20% of which are singletons. V usage is TRBV5-1 and J usage is TRBJ2-3, with D maybe TRBD1 (5 bases). The sample here was PBMCs, taken before the yellow fever booster vaccination. This receptor was taken from a man between 18 and 29 years old who received the YFV17D yellow fever vaccine. This CDR3 is CASMPGPTTDTQYF. The CDR3 nucleotides are TGCGCCAGCATGCCAGGGCCGACCACAGATACGCAGTATTTT. Based on the CDR3 plus reference TRBV5-1 and TRBJ2-3, the full variable domain is KAGVTQTPRYLIKTRGQQVTLSCSPISGHRSVSWYQQTPGQGLQFLFEYFSETQRNKGNFPGRFSGRQFSNSRSEMNVSTLELGDSALYLCASMPGPTTDTQYFGPGTRLTVL.